This TCR beta chain was recovered during a study of CD8 T cells in ankylosing spondylitis. The CDR3 contains 15 residues. Trimming cost V 0 bases and J 3 bases; bases outside gene matches: 4. Germline CDR1 is WSHSY and CDR2 is SAAADI. Whole-study results and caveats: Matched synovial fluid from ankylosing spondylitis patients was reported to be enriched for disease-linked clones. Seemingly characteristic of ankylosing spondylitis blood was a TCR beta motif consisting of under ten highly homologous variants. Past studies reported some motif variants in reactive arthritis synovial fluid and blood.

Concerning this clonotype itself: Its specificity is not known.

The authors made TCR beta libraries by quantitative 5'-RACE with molecular barcodes. TCRdb reprocessed the 5' RACE reads via MiXCR and lists one record per CDR3 protein. Of about 240,000 distinct CDR3 sequences in the sample, around 9.1% were seen once. V is TRBV10-2 and J is TRBJ2-7; TRBD2 matches at 8 bases. Sequenced material: blood, either unsorted or a sorted T cell fraction (not recorded which). This clonotype was sampled from a male donor with ankylosing spondylitis or in good health (not recorded which). The CDR3 nucleotides are TGCGCCAGCAGTGAGTCGCTAGCGGGCTTCTACGAGCAGTACTTC. It yields the protein CASSESLAGFYEQYF.